These 7 T cell receptor beta chains share one sample of origin, sequenced in a study of CD8 T cells in Susac syndrome. RNA amounts of roughly 0.45 to 1 ug underwent reverse transcription with random hexamers. MiXCR was run by TCRdb on the immunoSEQ multiplex PCR reads, yielding one entry per CDR3 protein. The profile covers about 300,000 distinct CDR3 sequences, with roughly 85% appearing a single time and around 0.22% taken by the ten largest. Sequencing was performed on CD8+ T cells from PBMCs. The receptor set was obtained from a human donor with multiple sclerosis.

The V and J genes are TRBV12-3 or TRBV12-4 and TRBJ2-6; no definite D call. The germline V and J ends were trimmed by 3 bases and 2 bases, with 8 bases remaining between them. CDR3 length: 15 amino acids. This chain's CDR3 is CASSFTLPGANVLTF. The CDR3 DNA sequence: TGTGCCAGCAGTTTCACCCTGCCTGGGGCCAACGTCCTGACTTTC.

The chain recombines TRBV15 with TRBJ2-7; D unresolved. The germline CDR1 and CDR2 sequences are LNHNV and YYDKDF (reference sequence). The CDR3 is 15 residues long. V gave up 0 bases and J gave up 4 bases, with 13 bases separating them. The CDR3 DNA reads TGTGCCACCAGCAGAGACCTTCTATCCTTATACGAGCAGTACTTC. Translated: CATSRDLLSLYEQYF.

This clonotype was observed a single time. V and J are TRBV20-1 and TRBJ2-6, with 16 bases matching TRBD2. Germline assignment: CDR1 DFQATT and CDR2 SNEGSKA (reference sequence). The CDR3 has 21 residues. Trimming took 1 base from V and 0 from J; bases not matched to a gene: 9. CDR3 sequence reads: CSARVSKGLAGGPSGANVLTF. CDR3 in DNA: TGCAGTGCTAGAGTGTCGAAGGGACTAGCGGGAGGGCCCTCTGGGGCCAACGTCCTGACTTTC.

V and J are TRBV11-2 and TRBJ1-1; 8 bases align to TRBD1. This CDR3 has 16 amino acids. Germline loops: CDR1 SGHAT, CDR2 FQNNGV. V dropped 3 bases and J dropped 5; count of bases not matched to a gene: 11. CDR3 sequence: CASSLALGQGGTEAFF. The CDR3 bases are TGTGCCAGCAGCTTGGCCTTAGGACAGGGCGGAACTGAAGCTTTCTTT.

The J gene is TRBJ2-1, the V gene TRBV9; TRBD2 matches at 8 bases. The CDR3 is 17 amino acids. Germline values: CDR1 SGDLS, CDR2 YYNGEE. Trimming removed 0 bases from V and 0 bases from J; junction bases left unmatched: 5. CDR3 bases: TGTGCCAGCAGCGTAGGCCCGGGAGGGCCCTCCTACAATGAGCAGTTCTTC. Translating it yields CASSVGPGGPSYNEQFF.

V usage is TRBV6-5 and J usage is TRBJ2-1; D not certain. From germline, CDR1 is MNHEY and CDR2 SVGAGI. This CDR3 has 13 amino acids. V was clipped by 5 bases and J by 6 bases, with 11 bases between them. CDR3 region: CASSPGGVNEQFF. CDR3 DNA: TGTGCCAGCAGTCCGGGTGGGGTCAATGAGCAGTTCTTC.

The V gene is TRBV4-3, the J gene TRBJ2-7, with D perhaps TRBD2 (6 bases). The CDR3 runs 18 residues. Germline loops: CDR1 LGHNA, CDR2 YSLEER. The germline V and J ends were trimmed by 0 bases and 0 bases, with 18 bases remaining between them. The CDR3 reads CASSQDRLASASSYEQYF. CDR3 nucleotide sequence: TGCGCCAGCAGCCAAGATAGGTTGGCTAGCGCTAGCTCCTACGAGCAGTACTTC.